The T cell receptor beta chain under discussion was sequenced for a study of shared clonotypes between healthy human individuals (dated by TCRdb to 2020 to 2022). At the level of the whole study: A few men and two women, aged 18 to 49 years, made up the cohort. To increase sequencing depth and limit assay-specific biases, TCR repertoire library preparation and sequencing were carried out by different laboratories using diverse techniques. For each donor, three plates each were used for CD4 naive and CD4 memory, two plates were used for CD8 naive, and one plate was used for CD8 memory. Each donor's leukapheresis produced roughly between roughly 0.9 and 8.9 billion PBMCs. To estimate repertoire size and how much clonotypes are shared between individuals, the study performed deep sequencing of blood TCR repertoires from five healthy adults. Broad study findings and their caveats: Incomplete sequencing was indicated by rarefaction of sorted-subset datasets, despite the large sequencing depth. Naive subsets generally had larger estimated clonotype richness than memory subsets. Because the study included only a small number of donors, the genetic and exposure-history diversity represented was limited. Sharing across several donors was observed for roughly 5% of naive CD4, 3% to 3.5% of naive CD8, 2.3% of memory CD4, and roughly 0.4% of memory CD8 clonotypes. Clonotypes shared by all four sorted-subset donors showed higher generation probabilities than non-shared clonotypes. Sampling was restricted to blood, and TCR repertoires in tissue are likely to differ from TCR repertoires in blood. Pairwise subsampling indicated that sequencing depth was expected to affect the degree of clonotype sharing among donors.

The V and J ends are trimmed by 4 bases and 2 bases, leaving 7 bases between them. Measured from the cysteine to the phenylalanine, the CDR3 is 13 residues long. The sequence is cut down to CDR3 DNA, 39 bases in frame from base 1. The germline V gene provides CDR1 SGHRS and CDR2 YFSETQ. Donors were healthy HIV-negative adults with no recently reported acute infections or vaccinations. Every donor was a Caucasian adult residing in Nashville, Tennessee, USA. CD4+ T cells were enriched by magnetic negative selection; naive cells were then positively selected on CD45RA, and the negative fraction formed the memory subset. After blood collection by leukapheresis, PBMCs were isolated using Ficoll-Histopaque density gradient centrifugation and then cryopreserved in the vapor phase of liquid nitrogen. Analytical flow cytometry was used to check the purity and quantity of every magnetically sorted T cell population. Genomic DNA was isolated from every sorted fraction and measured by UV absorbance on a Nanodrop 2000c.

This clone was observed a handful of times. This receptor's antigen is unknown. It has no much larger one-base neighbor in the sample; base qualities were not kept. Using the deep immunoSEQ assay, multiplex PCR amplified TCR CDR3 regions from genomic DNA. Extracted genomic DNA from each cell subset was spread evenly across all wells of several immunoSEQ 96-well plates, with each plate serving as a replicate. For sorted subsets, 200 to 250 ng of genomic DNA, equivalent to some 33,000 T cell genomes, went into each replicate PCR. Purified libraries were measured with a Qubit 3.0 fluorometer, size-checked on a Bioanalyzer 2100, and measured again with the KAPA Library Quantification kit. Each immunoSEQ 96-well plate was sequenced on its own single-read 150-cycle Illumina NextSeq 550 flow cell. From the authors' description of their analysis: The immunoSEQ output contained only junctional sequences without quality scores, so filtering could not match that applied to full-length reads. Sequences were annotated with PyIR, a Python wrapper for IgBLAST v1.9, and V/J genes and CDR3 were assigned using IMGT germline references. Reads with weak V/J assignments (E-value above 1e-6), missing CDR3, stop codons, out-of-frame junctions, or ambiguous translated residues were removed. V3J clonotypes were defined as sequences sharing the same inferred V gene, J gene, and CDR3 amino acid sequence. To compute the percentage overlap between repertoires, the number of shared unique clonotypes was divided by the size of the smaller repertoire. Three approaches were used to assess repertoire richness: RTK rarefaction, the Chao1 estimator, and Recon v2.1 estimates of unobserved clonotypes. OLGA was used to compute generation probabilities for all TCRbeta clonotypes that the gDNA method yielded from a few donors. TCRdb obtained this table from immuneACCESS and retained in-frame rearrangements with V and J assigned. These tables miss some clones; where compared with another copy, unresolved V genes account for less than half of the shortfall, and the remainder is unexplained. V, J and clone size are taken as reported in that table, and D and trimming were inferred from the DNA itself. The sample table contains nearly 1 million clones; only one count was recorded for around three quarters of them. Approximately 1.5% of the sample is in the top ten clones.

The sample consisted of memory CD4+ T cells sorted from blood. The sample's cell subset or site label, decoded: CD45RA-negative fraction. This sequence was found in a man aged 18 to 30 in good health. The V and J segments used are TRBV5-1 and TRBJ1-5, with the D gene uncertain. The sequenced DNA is TGCGCCAGCAGCCTTACGGGCAATCAGCCCCAGCATTTT. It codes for CASSLTGNQPQHF.